This T cell receptor (beta chain) emerged from a study of blood T cell repertoires in COVID-19. TCRdb keeps only in-frame clones here, not all; method: immunoSEQ multiplex PCR. The profile shows 180,000 or so clones, about 77% of them singletons. On this clone: The junction and the germline gene differ at one end; a read error may be behind it.

This CDR3 has 14 residues. Germline lookup yields CDR1 SEHNR and CDR2 FQNEAQ (reference sequence). Sequenced: peripheral blood. The receptor's source is a woman aged 80 or older with active or convalescent COVID-19. The J gene is TRBJ2-1, the V gene TRBV7-9; tentatively, D is TRBD1 (6 bases). The CDR3 coding sequence is TGTGCCAGCAGCCTAGCCGGACAGCACAATGAGCAGTTCTTC. Translation gives CASSLAGQHNEQFF.